These 24 T cell receptor beta chains were all obtained from the same sample, sequenced in a study of OX40 agonist ivuxolimab in advanced cancers. This table comes from immunoSEQ multiplex PCR, and its TCRdb copy is limited to in-frame clones, with some not included. The profile covers about 53,000 clones, with roughly 83% appearing a single time and about an eighth taken by the ten largest. The sample was CD4+ or CD8+ T cells sorted from blood, taken in a trial of the OX40 agonist ivuxolimab. Receptors originate from an adult with an advanced solid tumor such as melanoma, head and neck, liver or kidney cancer.

The gene calls are TRBV7-3 and TRBJ2-5; D gene ambiguous. The CDR3 covers 14 residues. CDR1 and CDR2 (germline): SGHTA, FQGTGA. V lost 4 bases and J 4 bases, leaving 13 bases between the germline ends. CDR3 in DNA: TGTGCCAGCAGCTCACGCCCTGGCGCAGAGACCCAGTACTTC. Translating gives CASSSRPGAETQYF.

Concerning this clone: Different DNA sequences within this sample yield the same CDR3. The rearrangement uses TRBV18 and TRBJ1-1; D not certain. CDR1 is KGHSH, CDR2 LQKENI, per germline. This CDR3 region has 14 residues. V was cut by 2 bases and J by 1 base, with 8 bases left in between. The CDR3 nucleotides read TGTGCCAGCTCACCAGCAGCCCGGAACACTGAAGCTTTCTTT. Translated, it gives CASSPAARNTEAFF.

This clone was detected only once. The V gene is TRBV6-6, the J gene TRBJ1-5, with 7 nucleotides matching TRBD1. CDR3 size: 13 residues. The trim removed 6 bases at V and 7 bases at J, leaving 6 bases unmatched. In germline, CDR1 is MNHNY, CDR2 SVGAGI (reference sequence). CDR3 amino acids: CASRTQGDQPQHF. The CDR3 coding sequence is TGTGCCAGCAGAACGCAGGGGGACCAGCCCCAGCATTTT.

A single count supports this clone. The junction differs from germline at one of its ends, possibly a read error. The V call is TRBV7-6, the J call TRBJ2-7; 11 bases agree with TRBD2. The CDR3 is made up of 15 amino acids. Germline V gene lookup returns CDR1 SGHVS and CDR2 FNYEAQ. In DNA form, the CDR3 reads TGTGCCAGCAGCATAGCGGGAGGGCCCTCCTACGAGCAGTACTTC. It translates to CASSIAGGPSYEQYF.

This clone was seen a few times. The chain employs TRBV7-9 and TRBJ1-5, with 11 bases lining up with TRBD1. V dropped 4 bases and J dropped 7; count of bases not matched to a gene: 9. Germline lookup yields CDR1 SEHNR and CDR2 FQNEAQ (reference sequence). This CDR3 is built from 16 residues. The CDR3 loop is CASSSRTGGSSQPQHF. The CDR3 nucleotides read TGTGCCAGCAGCTCGAGGACAGGGGGCTCATCGCAGCCCCAGCATTTT.

On this clone: Additional DNA sequences in this sample encode the identical CDR3. This chain connects TRBV6-5 to TRBJ1-1, with D hard to call. The V end lost 6 bases, the J end lost 3 bases, and 11 bases lay between the germline ends. This CDR3 contains 13 residues. Germline CDR1 and CDR2: MNHEY and SVGAGI. The CDR3 sequence is CASSRGGDTEAFF. The CDR3 DNA sequence: TGTGCCAGCAGCCGGGGTGGGGACACTGAAGCTTTCTTT.

The chain couples TRBV6-6 to TRBJ1-1, with a weak D call TRBD1 (5 bases). Trimming stripped 6 bases from V and 3 bases from J, with 11 bases between. Germline lookup yields CDR1 MNHNY and CDR2 SVGAGI (reference sequence). CDR3 length: 13 amino acids. CDR3 nucleotides: TGTGCCAGCAGACCGGGGCCGCACACTGAAGCTTTCTTT. Amino acid sequence: CASRPGPHTEAFF.

The chain couples TRBV27 to TRBJ2-2, with 9 nucleotides matching TRBD2. Germline loops: CDR1 MNHEY, CDR2 SMNVEV (reference sequence). The CDR3 is 16 residues long. After removal of 5 bases from V and 5 bases from J, the junction contained 9 bases not matched to a gene. The CDR3 DNA reads TGTGCCAGCAGTCAGATTAGCGGGAGTCGAACCGGGGAGCTGTTTTTT. Encoded protein: CASSQISGSRTGELFF.

The chain uses TRBV7-9 and TRBJ1-3; no firm D call. The V gene's germline CDR1 is SEHNR and CDR2 FQNEAQ (reference sequence). The CDR3 contains 15 residues. Deletions cut 5 bases from V and 0 bases from J, with 11 bases between. DNA for the CDR3: TGTGCCAGCAGCCCCGCTGGTGTCTCTGGAAACACCATATATTTT. Protein product: CASSPAGVSGNTIYF. Complete variable domain (other parts from reference TRBV7-9 and TRBJ1-3): DTGVSQNPRHKITKRGQNVTFRCDPISEHNRLYWYRQTLGQGPEFLTYFQNEAQLEKSRLLSDRFSAERPKGSFSTLEIQRTEQGDSAMYLCASSPAGVSGNTIYFGEGSWLTVV.

The V call is TRBV10-3, the J call TRBJ2-1, with 7 bases aligning to TRBD2. The CDR3 consists of 14 residues. The germline V gene encodes CDR1 ENHRY and CDR2 SYGVKD. Trimming at V came to 4 bases and at J to 5 bases, leaving 5 bases not matched to a gene. The DNA of the CDR3 is TGTGCCATCAGTGGCCTAGCGGACAACAATGAGCAGTTCTTC. This codes for CAISGLADNNEQFF.

With respect to this clone: The same CDR3 can be traced to other DNA sequences in this sample. The V call is TRBV5-4, the J call TRBJ2-1; 7 positions match TRBD2. The CDR3 sequence is 15 residues long. Germline V gives CDR1 SGHNT, CDR2 YYREEE (reference sequence). With V trimmed by 0 bases and J by 4 bases, 4 bases remained unmatched. The CDR3, as DNA: TGTGCCAGCAGCTTGGCCAGCGGGGCATACAATGAGCAGTTCTTC. It codes for CASSLASGAYNEQFF.

This clone has only one observation. The gene calls are TRBV5-1 and TRBJ1-3; D not resolved. The CDR3 spans 10 residues. Looked up from germline, CDR1 is SGHRS and CDR2 is YFSETQ. V was shortened by 9 bases and J by 11 bases, with 12 bases between the two germline ends. CDR3 DNA: TGCGCCATCCCGCCCCCGTCCATATATTTT. Amino acids: CAIPPPSIYF.

The chain joins TRBV28 to TRBJ2-5, with 7 bases identical to TRBD2. Germline-derived CDR1 and CDR2 are MDHEN and SYDVKM. The CDR3 loop spans 13 amino acids. V trimming: 7 bases; J trimming: 5 bases; junction bases outside the gene matches: 7. The CDR3 reads CASTLGGSETQYF. CDR3 sequence (DNA): TGTGCCAGCACCCTGGGGGGGAGTGAGACCCAGTACTTC.

V gene TRBV7-9 combines with J gene TRBJ2-3, with TRBD2 matching over 9 bases. Germline V gene data show CDR1 as SEHNR and CDR2 as FQNEAQ (reference sequence). The CDR3 sequence is 14 residues long. With V trimmed by 8 bases and J by 4 bases, 7 bases remained unmatched. This chain's CDR3 is CASAGAGGSDTQYF. The CDR3 DNA sequence: TGTGCCAGCGCTGGGGCGGGAGGGTCAGATACGCAGTATTTT.

To note about this clone: The same CDR3 also results from other DNA sequences found in this sample. As DNA, the CDR3 is TGTGCCAGCAGTGTGACGGGTGGTAATGAAAAACTGTTTTTT. Its protein is CASSVTGGNEKLFF. The chain uses TRBV27 and TRBJ1-4; D unclear. Trimming pared 5 bases from V and 4 bases from J, leaving 11 bases between. Germline CDR1 MNHEY, CDR2 SMNVEV (reference sequence). The CDR3 runs to 14 residues.

The chain is built from TRBV7-9 and TRBJ1-4, with 7 nucleotides matching TRBD1. There are 16 residues in the CDR3. J lost 3 bases, V lost 6 bases, and 10 bases had no gene match. CDR1 and CDR2 from the germline V gene are SEHNR and FQNEAQ (reference sequence). The CDR3 coding sequence is TGTGCCAGCAGGCGTACACAGGGGTCAGCTAATGAAAAACTGTTTTTT. Its translation is CASRRTQGSANEKLFF.

This clone was counted once. The CDR3 DNA reads as TGTGCCACCAGCAGAGAGCTTAGATATGGCTACACCTTC. It encodes CATSRELRYGYTF. This chain connects TRBV15 to TRBJ1-2; no reliable D call. The CDR3 is made up of 13 amino acids. The V and J ends lost 0 bases and 5 bases respectively, with 7 bases between them. The V gene's germline CDR1 is LNHNV and CDR2 YYDKDF (reference sequence).

This clone was counted once. The chain employs TRBV15 and TRBJ1-4; D perhaps matches TRBD1 (5 bases). The CDR3 consists of 19 residues. V was clipped by 0 bases and J by 4 bases, with 21 bases between them. Germline CDR1 and CDR2: LNHNV and YYDKDF (reference sequence). The CDR3 DNA is TGTGCCACCAGCAGAGAGGAACTGGGGGGGTGGAGGAATAATGAAAAACTGTTTTTT. Translated: CATSREELGGWRNNEKLFF.

The rearrangement uses TRBV14 and TRBJ1-6, with D perhaps matching TRBD1 (6 bases). Per germline, CDR1 SGHDN and CDR2 FVKESK. The V end lost 0 bases, the J end lost 10 bases, and 19 bases lay between the germline ends. This CDR3 is built from 17 residues. The CDR3 nucleotides read TGTGCCAGCAGCCAAGATGATGGTCGGGGGCTCAGCTCACCCCTCCACTTT. Residues: CASSQDDGRGLSSPLHF.

The chain joins TRBV7-2 to TRBJ2-6; D remains ambiguous. The CDR3 extends over 16 amino acids. Trimming pared 1 base from V and 4 bases from J, leaving 11 bases between. Germline CDR1 and CDR2: SGHTA and FQGNSA. Written as DNA, the CDR3 is TGTGCCAGCAGCTTAGTCATCAACAAAGGGGCCAACGTCCTGACTTTC. Protein: CASSLVINKGANVLTF.

This chain joins TRBV28 and TRBJ1-2; 10 bases are a match to TRBD1. The CDR3 is 15 amino acids. After removal of 6 bases from V and 5 bases from J, the junction contained 9 bases not matched to a gene. The V gene's germline CDR1 is MDHEN and CDR2 SYDVKM. The CDR3 loop is CASRRDRGFLYGYTF. DNA of the CDR3: TGTGCCAGCAGGAGGGACAGGGGCTTTCTTTATGGCTACACCTTC.

This clone turned up a few times. The chain carries TRBV29-1 and TRBJ1-5, with 7 bases lining up with TRBD1. There are 13 residues in the CDR3. J was trimmed by 2 bases and V by 7 bases; bases with no gene match: 5. Germline CDR1 SQVTM, CDR2 ANQGSEA. For the CDR3, the DNA is TGCAGCGCGACAGGGTCGGGCAATCAGCCCCAGCATTTT. This codes for CSATGSGNQPQHF.

V usage is TRBV6-1 and J usage is TRBJ2-3; D may be TRBD2 (6 bases). V lost 2 bases, J lost 2 bases, and 14 bases lay in between. Looked up from germline, CDR1 is MNHNS and CDR2 is SASEGT. CDR3 length: 16 residues. The CDR3: CASSESRPGVTDTQYF. Here the CDR3 DNA reads TGTGCCAGCAGTGAAAGCAGGCCGGGGGTCACAGATACGCAGTATTTT.

V usage is TRBV5-5 and J usage is TRBJ1-4, with TRBD1 as a possible D gene (6 bases). With 6 bases removed from V and 3 bases from J, the gap between germline ends came to 18 bases. Germline CDR1 and CDR2: SGHKS and YYEKEE (reference sequence). CDR3 length: 16 residues. Written as DNA, the CDR3 is TGTGCCAGCACCCCCCCTCAGGGGACTGCTAATGAAAAACTGTTTTTT. It specifies CASTPPQGTANEKLFF.